This entry lists 23 T cell receptor beta chains sequenced from one sample in a study of T cells expressing NK-cell markers (TCRdb year 2020). Libraries came from 5' RACE. Sequencer: Illumina HiSeq 2000. TCRdb reprocessed the reads and provides one entry for every CDR3 protein sequence; no DNA is given. The sample table on file contains about 430,000 distinct CDR3 sequences. Over 1.3% of the sample is held by the ten biggest clonotypes. Sequenced input: blood T cells: a sorted CD56 or NKG2C T cell subset, CD4+ or CD8+ T cells, or bulk PBMC T cells (not recorded which). Receptors originate from a woman aged 45-60 years in good health. Donor details come from another sample of the same person, matched by shared clones.

The chain combines TRBV6-5 with TRBJ2-1; TCRdb proposes TRBD2, but this gene call is untestable without DNA. The CDR3 runs to 14 residues. Per germline, CDR1 MNHEY and CDR2 SVGAGI. CDR3 protein: CASRASGRALEQFF.

J is TRBJ2-7 and V is TRBV5-1. Germline V gene data show CDR1 as SGHRS and CDR2 as YFSETQ. The CDR3 consists of 14 residues. The CDR3 here is CASSLRIDLREQYF. The full variable domain, with the rest looked up from reference TRBV5-1 and TRBJ2-7, is KAGVTQTPRYLIKTRGQQVTLSCSPISGHRSVSWYQQTPGQGLQFLFEYFSETQRNKGNFPGRFSGRQFSNSRSEMNVSTLELGDSALYLCASSLRIDLREQYFGPGTRLTVT.

V is TRBV27 and J is TRBJ2-3; TCRdb gives TRBD1 as the D gene, but with no DNA this cannot be confirmed. This CDR3 has 15 residues. Germline V lookup: CDR1 MNHEY, CDR2 SMNVEV (reference sequence). The CDR3 protein is CASSLTGTSTDTQYF.

V gene TRBV20-1 combines with J gene TRBJ1-2; TCRdb proposes TRBD1, but this gene call is untestable without DNA. The V gene's germline CDR1 is DFQATT and CDR2 SNEGSKA (reference sequence). This CDR3 region has 13 residues. The CDR3 protein is CSAQDRDTDGYTF.

The J gene is TRBJ2-2, the V gene TRBV12-3 or TRBV12-4; TCRdb proposes TRBD1, but this gene call is untestable without DNA. This CDR3 is built from 14 residues. CDR3: CASSRTAAAGELFF.

The V gene is TRBV29-1, the J gene TRBJ2-4; TCRdb's D call of TRBD2 is untestable without DNA. This CDR3 has 12 amino acids. Germline assignment: CDR1 SQVTM and CDR2 ANQGSEA. The CDR3 sequence: CSAEGAKNIQYF.

This rearrangement joins TRBV12-3 or TRBV12-4 to TRBJ1-1; without DNA, the TCRdb call of TRBD1 cannot be checked. The CDR3 sequence is 14 residues long. The CDR3 spells CASSSTDLNTEAFF.

This chain connects TRBV20-1 to TRBJ1-2; the D call from TCRdb, TRBD1, cannot be confirmed without DNA. The CDR3 extends over 15 amino acids. Germline CDR1 reads DFQATT; CDR2 reads SNEGSKA (reference sequence). The CDR3: CSARVPGPENYGYTF.

This rearrangement joins TRBV20-1 to TRBJ2-2; no DNA is available, so the TRBD1 call from TCRdb remains unchecked. The CDR3 runs 14 residues. Germline values: CDR1 DFQATT, CDR2 SNEGSKA (reference sequence). The CDR3 is CSARGSRVTGELFF.

V and J are TRBV12-3 or TRBV12-4 and TRBJ1-4; the TCRdb D gene call, TRBD1, has no DNA to confirm it. The CDR3 runs to 14 residues. CDR3 amino acids: CASRIGTGVEKLFF.

The V gene is TRBV10-3, the J gene TRBJ2-7; TCRdb returns TRBD1, unconfirmable since there is no DNA. There are 12 residues in the CDR3. Germline V CDR1 and CDR2: ENHRY, SYGVKD. The CDR3 spells CAIGRGGDEQYF.

The rearrangement joins TRBV11-2 to TRBJ2-1; TCRdb's D call of TRBD2 is untestable without DNA. The CDR3 length is 16 residues. CDR1 SGHAT and CDR2 FQNNGV come from the germline V gene. This chain's CDR3 is CASSLDSGRAQDEQFF.

This chain joins TRBV5-1 and TRBJ1-1. The CDR3 runs 16 residues. Per the germline V gene, CDR1 is SGHRS and CDR2 is YFSETQ. CDR3 sequence: CASSSRFRVGGTEAFF.

The rearrangement links TRBV20-1 to TRBJ2-3. CDR1 is DFQATT and CDR2 is SNEGSKA in the germline V gene (reference sequence). The CDR3 has 16 residues. The CDR3 sequence is CSARDAALQSTDTQYF.

J is TRBJ2-5 and V is TRBV29-1; as DNA is missing, the TRBD2 call by TCRdb cannot be tested. The CDR3 consists of 13 residues. The germline gives CDR1 SQVTM, CDR2 ANQGSEA. The CDR3 region is CSVTVGGGETQYF. Full variable domain (outside the CDR3, taken from reference TRBV29-1 and TRBJ2-5): SAVISQKPSRDICQRGTSLTIQCQVDSQVTMMFWYRQQPGQSLTLIATANQGSEATYESGFVIDKFPISRPNLTFSTLTVSNMSPEDSSIYLCSVTVGGGETQYFGPGTRLLVL.

The rearrangement joins TRBV20-1 to TRBJ2-7. This CDR3 is 16 amino acids long. Per the germline V gene, CDR1 is DFQATT and CDR2 is SNEGSKA (reference sequence). The CDR3 loop reads CSARDILAGTSYEQYF.

V and J are TRBV11-3 and TRBJ2-7; TCRdb calls TRBD2, which cannot be checked without DNA. Per germline, CDR1 SGHNT and CDR2 YENEEA. This CDR3 is 14 amino acids long. The CDR3 region is CASMGGAGIYEQYF.

This chain uses TRBV6-1 with TRBJ2-1; the D gene TCRdb calls, TRBD2, cannot be checked with no DNA. The V gene's germline CDR1 is MNHNS and CDR2 SASEGT. CDR3 length: 17 amino acids. The CDR3 region is CASSEARRGGRRNEQFF.

This chain links TRBV6-5 with TRBJ1-1. Germline CDR1 is MNHEY and CDR2 is SVGAGI. CDR3 length equals 11 residues. The CDR3 here is CASTSFTEAFF.

The chain uses TRBV2 and TRBJ1-5; TCRdb's D call, TRBD1, is unchecked because there is no DNA. CDR1 is SNHLY, CDR2 FYNNEI, per germline. The CDR3 runs 16 residues. The CDR3 reads CASKEDRGLKNQPQHF.

This chain uses TRBV6-5 with TRBJ1-2; TCRdb gives TRBD1 as the D gene, but with no DNA this cannot be confirmed. Germline V CDR1 and CDR2: MNHEY, SVGAGI. The CDR3 totals 15 residues. The CDR3 protein is CASSYDPGFNYGYTF.

The chain has TRBV7-8 and TRBJ2-5; the TCRdb D gene call, TRBD1, has no DNA to confirm it. The CDR3 has 13 residues. Germline V gene lookup returns CDR1 SGHVS and CDR2 FQNEAQ. This CDR3 reads CASSLQGTETQYF.

The J gene is TRBJ2-3, the V gene TRBV5-1; no DNA is available, so the TRBD2 call from TCRdb remains unchecked. The germline CDR1 and CDR2 sequences are SGHRS and YFSETQ. This CDR3 region has 14 residues. CDR3 loop: CASSRERDTDTQYF.